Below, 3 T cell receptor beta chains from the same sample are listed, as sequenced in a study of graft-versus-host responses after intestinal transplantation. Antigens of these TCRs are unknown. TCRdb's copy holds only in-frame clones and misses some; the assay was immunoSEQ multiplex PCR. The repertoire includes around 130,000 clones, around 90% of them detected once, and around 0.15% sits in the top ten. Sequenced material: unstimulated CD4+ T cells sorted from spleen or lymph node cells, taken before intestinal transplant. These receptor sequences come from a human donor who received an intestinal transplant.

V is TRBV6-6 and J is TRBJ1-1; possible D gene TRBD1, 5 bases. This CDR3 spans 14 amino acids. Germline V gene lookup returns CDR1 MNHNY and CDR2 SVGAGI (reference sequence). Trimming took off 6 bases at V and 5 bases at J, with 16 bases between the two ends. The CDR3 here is CASSPGGGVTEAFF. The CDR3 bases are TGTGCCAGCAGCCCCGGGGGTGGGGTAACTGAAGCTTTCTTT.

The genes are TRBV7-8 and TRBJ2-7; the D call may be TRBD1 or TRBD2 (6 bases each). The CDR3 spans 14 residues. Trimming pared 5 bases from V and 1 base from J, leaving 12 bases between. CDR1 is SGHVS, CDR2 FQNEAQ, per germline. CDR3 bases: TGTGCCAGCAGCCCCCGGGGGCCTTCCTACGAGCAGTACTTC. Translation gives CASSPRGPSYEQYF.

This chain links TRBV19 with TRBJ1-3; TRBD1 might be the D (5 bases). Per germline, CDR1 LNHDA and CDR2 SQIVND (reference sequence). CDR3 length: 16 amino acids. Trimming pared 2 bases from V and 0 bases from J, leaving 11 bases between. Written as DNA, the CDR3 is TGTGCCAGTAGTATAAGGGGCGCACTCTCTGGAAACACCATATATTTT. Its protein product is CASSIRGALSGNTIYF.